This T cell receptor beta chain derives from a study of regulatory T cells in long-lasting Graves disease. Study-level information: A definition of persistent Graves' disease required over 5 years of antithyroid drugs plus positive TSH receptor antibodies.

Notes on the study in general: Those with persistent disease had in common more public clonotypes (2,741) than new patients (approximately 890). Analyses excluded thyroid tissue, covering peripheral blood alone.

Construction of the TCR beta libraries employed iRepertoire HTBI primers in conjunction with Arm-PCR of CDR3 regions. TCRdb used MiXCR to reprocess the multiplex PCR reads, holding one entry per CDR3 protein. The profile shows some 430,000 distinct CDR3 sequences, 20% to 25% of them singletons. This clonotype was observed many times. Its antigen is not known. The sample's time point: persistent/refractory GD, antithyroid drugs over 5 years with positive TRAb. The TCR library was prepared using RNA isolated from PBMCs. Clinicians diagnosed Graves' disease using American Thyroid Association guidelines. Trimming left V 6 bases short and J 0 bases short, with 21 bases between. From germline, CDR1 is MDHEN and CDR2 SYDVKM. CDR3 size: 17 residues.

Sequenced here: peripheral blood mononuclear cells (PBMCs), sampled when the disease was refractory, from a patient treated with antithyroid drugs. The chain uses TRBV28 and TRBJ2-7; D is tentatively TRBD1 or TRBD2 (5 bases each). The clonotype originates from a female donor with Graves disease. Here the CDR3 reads CASSSDSRGFSSYEQYF. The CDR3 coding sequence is TGTGCCAGCAGCTCAGACAGCCGGGGCTTCAGCTCCTACGAGCAGTACTTC.